Sequencing of this T cell receptor (beta chain) was carried out in a study of shared clonotypes between healthy human individuals. Study outcomes and limitations: Generally, estimated richness proved larger in naive subsets than it did in memory subsets.

V lost 7 bases and J lost 1, with 10 bases in between. CDR1 KGHSH and CDR2 LQKENI come from the germline V gene. The CDR3 runs to 14 residues. Deep-level running was used for the assay. Original methodology: Filtering was not the same, since immunoSEQ gave junction-only sequences without quality scores. Sequenced by immunoSEQ multiplex PCR; TCRdb stores in-frame clones only, minus some. Clone size and V and J calls were adopted from that table, with D and trimming inferred from the DNA. The profile covers a few hundred thousand clones, with 96% appearing a single time and more than 0.3% taken by the ten largest. A note on this clone: What it binds is unknown.

The sequence was obtained from a man between 25 and 39 years old in good health. The specimen sequenced was memory CD8+ T cells sorted from blood. Stated subset: CD45RO+ cells pooled with CCR7-negative TemRA cells. The rearrangement links TRBV18 to TRBJ2-2; D possibly corresponds to TRBD1 (5 bases). The DNA of the CDR3 is TGTGCCAGCTTCAGGGTTCTGAACACCGGGGAGCTGTTTTTT. This sequence encodes CASFRVLNTGELFF.